Listed here are 13 T cell receptor beta chains from one sample, sequenced in a study of T-cell memory formation after mild COVID-19. One entry per CDR3 protein, called by TCRdb with MiXCR from the 5' RACE reads. The data show around 420,000 distinct CDR3 sequences, with 20% to 25% seen just once and around 9.5% held by the top ten. Sequencing input: PBMCs or a T cell subset sorted from them (not recorded which). These receptors all come from an adult woman who had mild COVID-19 (a few samples of this study predate the infection). Cell type and time point are not known.

This clonotype was detected a few times. The genes are TRBV20-1 and TRBJ2-1; 7 bases map to TRBD1. This CDR3 is 17 amino acids long. V dropped 0 bases and J dropped 0; count of bases not matched to a gene: 8. The V gene's germline CDR1 is DFQATT and CDR2 SNEGSKA (reference sequence). CDR3: CSARDHRGISSYNEQFF. CDR3 coding DNA: TGCAGTGCTAGAGACCACAGGGGCATTAGCTCCTACAATGAGCAGTTCTTC.

The CDR3 nucleotides read TGTGCCAGCCGTAGGGTTTCTGGGTATGGCTACACCTTC. As protein: CASRRVSGYGYTF. The chain uses TRBV12-3 or TRBV12-4 and TRBJ1-2, with D hard to call. The CDR3 has 13 residues. The ends were cut back, 8 bases at V and 5 bases at J, with 15 bases in the middle.

The table lists this clonotype with a few counts. The chain combines TRBV12-3 or TRBV12-4 with TRBJ2-2; 8 nucleotides match TRBD2. Trimming at V came to 3 bases and at J to 2 bases, leaving 5 bases not matched to a gene. CDR3 length: 16 residues. The CDR3 bases are TGTGCCAGCAGTTTCGCGGGGGGCATTAACACCGGGGAGCTGTTTTTT. This gives the protein CASSFAGGINTGELFF.

In this sample, this clonotype turned up many times. The junction differs from germline at one of its ends, possibly a read error. The chain is built from TRBV12-3 or TRBV12-4 and TRBJ1-2; possibly TRBD1 for D (5 bases). The CDR3 consists of 14 residues. For the CDR3, the DNA is TGTGCCAGCAGCTTAGGGACGGCTAACTATGGCTACACCTTC. Amino acid sequence: CASSLGTANYGYTF.

The V and J genes are TRBV7-3 and TRBJ2-1, with 7 bases aligning to TRBD2. Germline CDR1 and CDR2: SGHTA and FQGTGA. The CDR3 is 15 residues long. Germline trimming cut 8 bases from V and 6 bases from J; bases unmatched to any gene: 13. Here the CDR3 reads CASAPRAGIGNEQFF. The CDR3 nucleotides read TGTGCCAGCGCACCTAGAGCGGGGATAGGCAATGAGCAGTTCTTC.

The rearrangement uses TRBV4-1 and TRBJ2-3; no firm D call. The CDR3 has 12 residues. The ends were cut back, 0 bases at V and 12 bases at J, with 10 bases in the middle. Germline V CDR1 and CDR2: MGHRA, YSYEKL. The CDR3 DNA reads as TGCGCCAGCAGCCAAGATAGAGTGACTCAGTATTTT. Encoded protein: CASSQDRVTQYF.

The chain links TRBV6-5 to TRBJ1-1; D remains ambiguous. CDR1 and CDR2 (germline): MNHEY, SVGAGI. The V gene lost 6 bases and the J gene lost 3 bases, with 14 bases spanning the gap. The length of the CDR3 is 14 residues. CDR3 region: CASSWTPGDTEAFF. CDR3 DNA: TGTGCCAGCAGCTGGACCCCCGGGGACACTGAAGCTTTCTTT.

In its sample, this clonotype was seen a few times. The chain uses TRBV7-4 and TRBJ2-7; D gene uncertain. This CDR3 has 12 amino acids. V dropped 0 bases and J dropped 7 bases, with 7 bases sitting between them. From germline, CDR1 is SGHVT and CDR2 SQSDAQ. This CDR3 is CASSLARREQYF. The CDR3 coding sequence is TGTGCCAGCAGCTTAGCGCGACGGGAGCAGTACTTC.

V and J are TRBV20-1 and TRBJ2-1, with D possibly being TRBD1 or TRBD2 (5 bases each). V lost 6 bases and J 9 bases, leaving 18 bases between the germline ends. This CDR3 contains 13 residues. Germline lookup yields CDR1 DFQATT and CDR2 SNEGSKA (reference sequence). The CDR3 loop reads CSAKIPGRGEQFF. CDR3 nucleotides: TGCAGTGCCAAGATCCCAGGGAGAGGTGAGCAGTTCTTC.

A word on this clonotype: Given a much more abundant clone one base away, this may be a read error. This sequence joins TRBV14 and TRBJ1-1; D is undetermined. Germline CDR1 SGHDN, CDR2 FVKESK. The CDR3 extends over 14 amino acids. The V end lost 4 bases, the J end lost 5 bases, and 14 bases lay between the germline ends. Here the CDR3 reads CASSRQSSGTEAFF. The DNA for the CDR3 is TGTGCCAGCAGCCGGCAGTCGTCTGGAACTGAAGCTTTCTTT.

In its sample, this clonotype was seen a few times. This CDR3 is CASSSPPGVRTDTQYF. The CDR3 DNA sequence: TGTGCCAGCAGCTCACCTCCGGGAGTTCGGACAGATACGCAGTATTTT. The chain employs TRBV7-6 and TRBJ2-3, with D possibly being TRBD2 (6 bases). The V gene lost 4 bases and the J gene lost 3 bases, with 17 bases spanning the gap. Germline CDR1 reads SGHVS; CDR2 reads FNYEAQ. This CDR3 has 16 amino acids.

This clonotype turned up a few times. The chain has TRBV7-3 and TRBJ2-1, with 10 positions matching TRBD2. CDR3 size: 16 residues. J gave up 8 bases and V 2 bases, and 9 bases lay outside the gene matches. Germline CDR1 SGHTA, CDR2 FQGTGA. The CDR3 bases are TGTGCCAGCAGCTTAGGGAGCGGGAGGGCCAGAGATGAGCAGTTCTTC. This sequence encodes CASSLGSGRARDEQFF.

The sample holds a few counts of this clonotype. The V and J genes are TRBV18 and TRBJ2-7; TRBD1 agrees at 7 bases. In germline, CDR1 is KGHSH, CDR2 LQKENI. The CDR3 sequence is 13 residues long. The V segment lost 2 bases and the J segment 7 bases; nucleotides outside the gene matches: 5. CDR3 sequence: CASSPRDSGEQYF. The CDR3 DNA follows: TGTGCCAGCTCACCAAGGGACAGTGGGGAGCAGTACTTC.